This T cell receptor (beta chain) stems from a study of T cell responses to AZD1222 COVID-19 vaccine. Study-wide results and caveats: Clonal diversity was possibly underestimated; the donors were predominantly white British and more often female. Unmutated variant regions reportedly attract nearly half of all spike-specific TCRs. Two doses of AZD1222 preceded a rise in Spike-specific TCR breadth and depth. Repertoires were obtained only post-peak T cell response.

Germline CDR1 reads LNHDA; CDR2 reads SQIVND (reference sequence). This CDR3 contains 15 residues. With 2 bases removed from V and 1 base from J, the gap between germline ends came to 11 bases. Sequenced by immunoSEQ multiplex PCR; TCRdb stores in-frame clones only, minus some. The sample holds about 120,000 clones, about 89% seen once. Of note for this clone: What it binds is unknown.

The sequences come from peripheral blood, collected on day 0 of AZD1222 vaccination. This receptor was identified in an adult in good health. The rearrangement joins TRBV19 to TRBJ1-1; TRBD1 is a possible D gene (6 bases). CDR3 residues: CASSIQGTWNTEAFF. CDR3 DNA sequence: TGTGCCAGTAGTATACAGGGGACCTGGAACACTGAAGCTTTCTTT.